Below, 5 T cell receptor beta chains from the same sample are listed, as sequenced in a study of human T cells and chemical hapten exposure (dated by TCRdb to the early 2020s). Libraries were made using RACE. For sequencing, a NextSeq 500 was employed. TCRdb trimmed the raw reads at Q25, called clones with MiXCR and kept productive beta chains. One record per CDR3 amino acid sequence lists the most common genes and DNA. The sample has more than 300,000 distinct CDR3 sequences on record, around 5% of them singletons. The ten largest clones represent around 8% of the sample. Explained via the paper, the time point label denotes: pre-sensitization, week 0. Reading the label with the study, this specimen's treatment or condition is: therapeutic diphenylcyclopropenone sensitization with weekly scalp DPC. The source material was whole blood, sampled in connection with sensitization to the hapten diphenylcyclopropenone (DPC). The receptors stem from a woman aged 18-29 years with alopecia areata. Some clones in this sample may be carry-over from other donors' samples.

This clonotype was seen a handful of times. The chain uses TRBV12-3 or TRBV12-4 and TRBJ1-2; D not certain. This CDR3 comprises 15 residues. Trimming shortened V by 3 bases and J by 0 bases, and 11 bases separated the two germline ends. CDR3 DNA sequence: TGTGCCAGCAGTTTGATATCCACCTCTAACTATGGCTACACCTTC. Protein: CASSLISTSNYGYTF.

The table lists this clonotype with many counts. The chain recombines TRBV27 with TRBJ2-3; no firm D call. Germline V CDR1 and CDR2: MNHEY, SMNVEV (reference sequence). Trimming removed 3 bases at V and 4 bases at J, with 8 bases between. This CDR3 has 13 amino acids. The CDR3 DNA sequence: TGTGCCAGCAGTTTCGTTAGGTCAGATACGCAGTATTTT. This encodes CASSFVRSDTQYF.

This clonotype was seen more than once but under ten times. This chain links TRBV6-6 with TRBJ2-5; D is ambiguous. The germline V gene has CDR1 MNHNY and CDR2 SVGAGI (reference sequence). This CDR3 is 14 amino acids long. V lost 0 bases and J lost 5, with 10 bases in between. The CDR3 is CASSYSFTQETQYF. The CDR3 bases are TGTGCCAGCAGTTACTCGTTTACGCAGGAGACCCAGTACTTC.

The genes are TRBV18 and TRBJ2-3; 9 bases map to TRBD2. V was clipped by 3 bases and J by 5 bases; unmatched bases: 6. Germline CDR1 KGHSH, CDR2 LQKENI. The CDR3 sequence is 15 residues long. In nucleotides, the CDR3 is TGTGCCAGCTCACCGGGACTAGCTCAGGGAGATACGCAGTATTTT. It codes for CASSPGLAQGDTQYF.

This chain uses TRBV20-1 with TRBJ1-1; D is ambiguous. The CDR3 spans 13 residues. Per germline, CDR1 DFQATT and CDR2 SNEGSKA (reference sequence). V lost 1 base to trimming and J lost 8 bases, with 14 bases between them. As DNA, the CDR3 is TGCAGTGCTAGAGCAAGGACGCGACCGGAAGCTTTCTTT. Protein sequence: CSARARTRPEAFF.